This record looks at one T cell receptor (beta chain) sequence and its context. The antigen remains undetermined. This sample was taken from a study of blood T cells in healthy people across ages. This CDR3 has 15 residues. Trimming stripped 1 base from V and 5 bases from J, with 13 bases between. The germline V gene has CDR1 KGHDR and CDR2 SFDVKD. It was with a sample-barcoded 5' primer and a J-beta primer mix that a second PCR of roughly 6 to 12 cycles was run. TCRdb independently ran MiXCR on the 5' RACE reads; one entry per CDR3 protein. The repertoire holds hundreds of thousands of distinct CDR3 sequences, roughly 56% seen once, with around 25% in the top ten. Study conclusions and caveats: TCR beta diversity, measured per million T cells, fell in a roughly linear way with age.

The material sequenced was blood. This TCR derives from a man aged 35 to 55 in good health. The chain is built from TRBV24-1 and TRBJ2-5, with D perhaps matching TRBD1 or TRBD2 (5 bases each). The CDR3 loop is CATSDFRDGRETQYF. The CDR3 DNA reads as TGTGCCACCAGTGATTTCCGGGACGGGCGGGAGACCCAGTACTTC.